The 5 T cell receptor beta chains below come from one sample, sequenced in a study of blood T cells in healthy people across ages. The second PCR ran roughly 6 to 11 cycles with a sample-barcoded 5' primer and J-beta primers. TCRdb reanalysed the 5' RACE reads using MiXCR and keeps one entry per CDR3 protein. The data contain roughly 560,000 distinct CDR3 sequences, around 24% of them singletons. The same data also contributed to another study, on T cells of mothers and their children.

The sample consisted of blood. The origin of the receptors is a boy between 10 and 17 years old in good health.

The chain recombines TRBV5-5 with TRBJ2-4; D may match TRBD1 or TRBD2 (5 bases each). The CDR3 loop spans 13 amino acids. Germline V CDR1 and CDR2: SGHKS, YYEKEE (reference sequence). The V and J ends lost 1 base and 7 bases respectively, with 9 bases between them. CDR3 sequence reads: CASSLLWGNIQYF. CDR3 DNA: TGTGCCAGCAGCTTGTTGTGGGGGAACATTCAGTACTTC.

Many counts were recorded for this clonotype. The chain couples TRBV29-1 to TRBJ2-1; TRBD1 might be the D (5 bases). V dropped 7 bases and J dropped 5 bases, with 9 bases sitting between them. Germline V gene lookup returns CDR1 SQVTM and CDR2 ANQGSEA. This CDR3 region has 11 residues. The CDR3 here is CSADTHNEQFF. CDR3 in DNA: TGCAGCGCGGACACTCACAATGAGCAGTTCTTC.

V usage is TRBV27 and J usage is TRBJ2-3, with TRBD2 identical over 11 bases. The junction had 10 bases not matched to a gene; V was cut back by 4 bases and J by 4 bases. Germline assignment: CDR1 MNHEY and CDR2 SMNVEV (reference sequence). The CDR3 extends over 17 amino acids. The CDR3: CASSSPRTSGLSDTQYF. Here the CDR3 DNA reads TGTGCCAGCAGTTCCCCGAGGACTAGCGGGTTGTCAGATACGCAGTATTTT.

This clonotype came up a few times. The J gene is TRBJ2-5, the V gene TRBV20-1; 8 bases fit TRBD2. The J call may be wrong; the DNA end is better matched by TRBJ2-7. The CDR3 has 13 amino acids. Germline lookup yields CDR1 DFQATT and CDR2 SNEGSKA (reference sequence). The CDR3 is CSAAKLAAYEQYF. The DNA for the CDR3 is TGCAGTGCTGCCAAACTAGCGGCCTACGAGCAGTACTTC.

J is TRBJ2-3 and V is TRBV7-2; TRBD2 might be the D (6 bases). Germline CDR1 SGHTA, CDR2 FQGNSA. The CDR3 sequence is 18 residues long. V lost 4 bases and J 0 bases, leaving 20 bases between the germline ends. DNA for the CDR3: TGTGCCAGCAGCTCAATAGCCCCTAGCGTTGTTAGCACAGATACGCAGTATTTT. It specifies CASSSIAPSVVSTDTQYF.